The text below deals with one TCR beta chain. Its antigen is still unknown. The PCR employed 60 Vbeta primers together with 13 Jbeta primers. This table comes from immunoSEQ multiplex PCR, and its TCRdb copy is limited to in-frame clones, with some not included. This sample has some 57,000 clones, with more than 70% found just once. The CDR3 runs 15 residues. V lost 0 bases, J lost 0 bases, and 7 bases lay in between. CDR1 and CDR2 (germline): SGHTA, FQGNSA. The sample is drawn from a study of cytomegalovirus exposure and HLA in healthy donors. Regarding the study as a whole: When the data were analyzed later, several of the most significant clusters appeared to be linked to common viral pathogens.

Sequenced input: PBMCs. This TCR was recovered from a woman in her twenties or thirties in good health and CMV-seronegative. V usage is TRBV7-2 and J usage is TRBJ2-3; D may be TRBD2 (5 bases). Here the CDR3 reads CASSLAGVSTDTQYF. The CDR3 bases are TGTGCCAGCAGCTTAGCCGGGGTTAGCACAGATACGCAGTATTTT. The full variable domain, in which reference TRBV7-2 and TRBJ2-3 provide the parts outside the CDR3, is GAGVSQSPSNKVTEKGKDVELRCDPISGHTALYWYRQSLGQGLEFLIYFQGNSAPDKSGLPSDRFSAERTGGSVSTLTIQRTQQEDSAVYLCASSLAGVSTDTQYFGPGTRLTVL.